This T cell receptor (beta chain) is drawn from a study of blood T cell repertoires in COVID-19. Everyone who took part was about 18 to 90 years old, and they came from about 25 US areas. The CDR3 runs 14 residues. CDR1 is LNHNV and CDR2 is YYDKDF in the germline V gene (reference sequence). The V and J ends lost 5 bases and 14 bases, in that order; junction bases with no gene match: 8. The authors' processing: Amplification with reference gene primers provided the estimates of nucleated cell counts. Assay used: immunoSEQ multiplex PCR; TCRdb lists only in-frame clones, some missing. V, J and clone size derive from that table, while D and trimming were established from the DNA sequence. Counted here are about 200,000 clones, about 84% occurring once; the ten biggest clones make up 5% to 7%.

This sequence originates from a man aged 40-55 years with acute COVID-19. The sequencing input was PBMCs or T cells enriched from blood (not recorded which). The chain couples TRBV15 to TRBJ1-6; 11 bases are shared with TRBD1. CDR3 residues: CATSLGQGDSALHF. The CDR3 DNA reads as TGTGCCACCAGCCTGGGACAGGGGGATTCGGCCCTCCACTTT.